The subject of this entry is one TCR beta chain. Its specificity is not known. This CDR3 spans 13 amino acids. Between the trimmed V and J ends, which lost 7 bases and 0 bases, there was a span of 12 bases. The germline V gene has CDR1 SQVTM and CDR2 ANQGSEA. The Oncomine TCR Beta short-read assay generated sequence data from the DNA of cultured CD4+ T cells. TCRdb reprocessed the PCR reads via MiXCR and lists one record per CDR3 protein. The sample gives a few thousand distinct CDR3 sequences, 37% of which show up once; 30% to 35% is in the top ten. The sample's treatment: approximately nine-day PBMC culture with coronavirus spike peptide pools or control peptides (ViraFEST assay). The data stem from a study of vaccination and CD4 T cells after COVID-19. Study information: Cultures that served as controls received a CEFX pool, an HIV-1 Nef pool, or no peptide.

Study observations and caveats: The study found that a median about 88% of reactive clones in convalescent patients appeared only post-vaccination.

Sequenced input: CD4+ T cells from blood, cultured in vitro. This TCR was recovered from a human donor who had recovered from COVID-19. The V gene is TRBV29-1, the J gene TRBJ1-1, with D tentatively TRBD1 (6 bases). This CDR3 reads CSARTDMNTEAFF. The CDR3, as DNA: TGCAGCGCCCGGACAGACATGAACACTGAAGCTTTCTTT.